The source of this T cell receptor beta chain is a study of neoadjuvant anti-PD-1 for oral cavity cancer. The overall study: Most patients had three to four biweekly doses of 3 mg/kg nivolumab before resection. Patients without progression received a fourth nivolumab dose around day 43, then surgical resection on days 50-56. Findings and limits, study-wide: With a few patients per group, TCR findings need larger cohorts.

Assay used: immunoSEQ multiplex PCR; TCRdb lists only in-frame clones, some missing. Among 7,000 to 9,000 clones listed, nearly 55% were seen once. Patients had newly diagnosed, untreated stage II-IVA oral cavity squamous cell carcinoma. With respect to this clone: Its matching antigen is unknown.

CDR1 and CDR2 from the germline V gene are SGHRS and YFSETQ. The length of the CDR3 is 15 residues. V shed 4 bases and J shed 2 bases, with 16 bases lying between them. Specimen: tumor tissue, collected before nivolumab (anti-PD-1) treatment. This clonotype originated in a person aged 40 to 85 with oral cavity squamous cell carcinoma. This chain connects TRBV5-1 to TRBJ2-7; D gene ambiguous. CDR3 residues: CASSKDSTSTYEQYF. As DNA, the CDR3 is TGCGCCAGCAGCAAAGACTCGACCTCCACCTACGAGCAGTACTTC.